What follows is one T cell receptor (beta chain) and its context. The data belong to a study of blood T cell repertoires in COVID-19. The V gene lost 3 bases and the J gene lost 4 bases, with 13 bases spanning the gap. CDR3 size: 14 residues. The germline V gene has CDR1 LNHDA and CDR2 SQIVND (reference sequence). Data came from immunoSEQ multiplex PCR; TCRdb stores just in-frame clones and leaves some out. Of roughly 40,000 clones listed, roughly 80% are singletons. The V and J genes are TRBV19 and TRBJ2-7; TRBD2 is a possible D gene (7 bases). This TCR came from an elderly man with active or convalescent COVID-19. Specimen: peripheral blood. This CDR3 reads CASSMGGLDYEQYF. The CDR3 DNA reads as TGTGCCAGTAGTATGGGGGGGCTCGATTACGAGCAGTACTTC.